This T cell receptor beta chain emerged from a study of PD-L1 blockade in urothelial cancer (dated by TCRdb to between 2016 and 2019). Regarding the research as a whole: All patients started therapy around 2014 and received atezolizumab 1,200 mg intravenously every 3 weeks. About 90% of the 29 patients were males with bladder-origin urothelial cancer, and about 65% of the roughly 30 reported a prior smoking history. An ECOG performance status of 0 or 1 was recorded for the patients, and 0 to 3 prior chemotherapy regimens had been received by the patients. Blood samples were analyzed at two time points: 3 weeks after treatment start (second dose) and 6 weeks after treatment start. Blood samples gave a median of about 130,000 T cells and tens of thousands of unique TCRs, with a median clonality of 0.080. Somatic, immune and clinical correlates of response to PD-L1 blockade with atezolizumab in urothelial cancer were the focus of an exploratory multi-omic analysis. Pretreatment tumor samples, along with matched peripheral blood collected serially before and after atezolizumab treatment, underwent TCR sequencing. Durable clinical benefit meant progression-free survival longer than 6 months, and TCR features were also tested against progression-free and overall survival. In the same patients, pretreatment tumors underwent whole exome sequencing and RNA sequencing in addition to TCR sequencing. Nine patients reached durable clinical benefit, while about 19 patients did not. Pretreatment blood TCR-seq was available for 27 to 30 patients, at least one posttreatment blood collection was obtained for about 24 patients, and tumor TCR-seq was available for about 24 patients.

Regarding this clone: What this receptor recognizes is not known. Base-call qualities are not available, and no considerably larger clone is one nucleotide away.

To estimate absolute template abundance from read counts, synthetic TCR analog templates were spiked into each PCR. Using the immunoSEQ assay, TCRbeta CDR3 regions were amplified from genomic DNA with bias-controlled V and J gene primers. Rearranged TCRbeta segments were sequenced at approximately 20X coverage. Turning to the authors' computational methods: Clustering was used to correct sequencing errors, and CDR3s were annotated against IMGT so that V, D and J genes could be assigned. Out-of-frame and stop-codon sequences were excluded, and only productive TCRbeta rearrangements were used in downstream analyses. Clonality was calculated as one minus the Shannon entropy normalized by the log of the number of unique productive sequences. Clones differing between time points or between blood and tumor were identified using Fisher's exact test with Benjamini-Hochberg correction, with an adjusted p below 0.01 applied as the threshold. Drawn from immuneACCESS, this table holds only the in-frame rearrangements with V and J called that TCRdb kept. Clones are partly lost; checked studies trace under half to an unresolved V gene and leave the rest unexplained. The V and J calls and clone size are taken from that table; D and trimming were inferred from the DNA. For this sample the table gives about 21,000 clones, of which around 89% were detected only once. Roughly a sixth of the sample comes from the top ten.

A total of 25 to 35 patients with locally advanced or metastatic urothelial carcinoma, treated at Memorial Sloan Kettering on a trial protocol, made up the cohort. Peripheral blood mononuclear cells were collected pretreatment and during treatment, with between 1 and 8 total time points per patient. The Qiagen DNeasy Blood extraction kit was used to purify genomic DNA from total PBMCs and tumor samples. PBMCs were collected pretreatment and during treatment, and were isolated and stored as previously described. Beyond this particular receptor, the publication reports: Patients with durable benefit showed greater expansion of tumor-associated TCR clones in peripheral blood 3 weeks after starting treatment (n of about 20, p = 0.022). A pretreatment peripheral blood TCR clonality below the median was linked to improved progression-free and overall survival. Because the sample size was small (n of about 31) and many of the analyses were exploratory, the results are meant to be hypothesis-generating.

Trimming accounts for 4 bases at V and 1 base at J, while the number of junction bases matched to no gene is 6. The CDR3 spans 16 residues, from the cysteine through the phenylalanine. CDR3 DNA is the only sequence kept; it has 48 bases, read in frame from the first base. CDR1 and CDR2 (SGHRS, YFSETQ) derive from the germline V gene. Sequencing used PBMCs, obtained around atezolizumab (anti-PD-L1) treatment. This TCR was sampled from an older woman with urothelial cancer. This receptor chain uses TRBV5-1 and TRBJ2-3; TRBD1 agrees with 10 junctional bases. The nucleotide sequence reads TGCGCCAGCAGCAAAGGGACAGGGGTTGGCACAGATACGCAGTATTTT. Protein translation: CASSKGTGVGTDTQYF.